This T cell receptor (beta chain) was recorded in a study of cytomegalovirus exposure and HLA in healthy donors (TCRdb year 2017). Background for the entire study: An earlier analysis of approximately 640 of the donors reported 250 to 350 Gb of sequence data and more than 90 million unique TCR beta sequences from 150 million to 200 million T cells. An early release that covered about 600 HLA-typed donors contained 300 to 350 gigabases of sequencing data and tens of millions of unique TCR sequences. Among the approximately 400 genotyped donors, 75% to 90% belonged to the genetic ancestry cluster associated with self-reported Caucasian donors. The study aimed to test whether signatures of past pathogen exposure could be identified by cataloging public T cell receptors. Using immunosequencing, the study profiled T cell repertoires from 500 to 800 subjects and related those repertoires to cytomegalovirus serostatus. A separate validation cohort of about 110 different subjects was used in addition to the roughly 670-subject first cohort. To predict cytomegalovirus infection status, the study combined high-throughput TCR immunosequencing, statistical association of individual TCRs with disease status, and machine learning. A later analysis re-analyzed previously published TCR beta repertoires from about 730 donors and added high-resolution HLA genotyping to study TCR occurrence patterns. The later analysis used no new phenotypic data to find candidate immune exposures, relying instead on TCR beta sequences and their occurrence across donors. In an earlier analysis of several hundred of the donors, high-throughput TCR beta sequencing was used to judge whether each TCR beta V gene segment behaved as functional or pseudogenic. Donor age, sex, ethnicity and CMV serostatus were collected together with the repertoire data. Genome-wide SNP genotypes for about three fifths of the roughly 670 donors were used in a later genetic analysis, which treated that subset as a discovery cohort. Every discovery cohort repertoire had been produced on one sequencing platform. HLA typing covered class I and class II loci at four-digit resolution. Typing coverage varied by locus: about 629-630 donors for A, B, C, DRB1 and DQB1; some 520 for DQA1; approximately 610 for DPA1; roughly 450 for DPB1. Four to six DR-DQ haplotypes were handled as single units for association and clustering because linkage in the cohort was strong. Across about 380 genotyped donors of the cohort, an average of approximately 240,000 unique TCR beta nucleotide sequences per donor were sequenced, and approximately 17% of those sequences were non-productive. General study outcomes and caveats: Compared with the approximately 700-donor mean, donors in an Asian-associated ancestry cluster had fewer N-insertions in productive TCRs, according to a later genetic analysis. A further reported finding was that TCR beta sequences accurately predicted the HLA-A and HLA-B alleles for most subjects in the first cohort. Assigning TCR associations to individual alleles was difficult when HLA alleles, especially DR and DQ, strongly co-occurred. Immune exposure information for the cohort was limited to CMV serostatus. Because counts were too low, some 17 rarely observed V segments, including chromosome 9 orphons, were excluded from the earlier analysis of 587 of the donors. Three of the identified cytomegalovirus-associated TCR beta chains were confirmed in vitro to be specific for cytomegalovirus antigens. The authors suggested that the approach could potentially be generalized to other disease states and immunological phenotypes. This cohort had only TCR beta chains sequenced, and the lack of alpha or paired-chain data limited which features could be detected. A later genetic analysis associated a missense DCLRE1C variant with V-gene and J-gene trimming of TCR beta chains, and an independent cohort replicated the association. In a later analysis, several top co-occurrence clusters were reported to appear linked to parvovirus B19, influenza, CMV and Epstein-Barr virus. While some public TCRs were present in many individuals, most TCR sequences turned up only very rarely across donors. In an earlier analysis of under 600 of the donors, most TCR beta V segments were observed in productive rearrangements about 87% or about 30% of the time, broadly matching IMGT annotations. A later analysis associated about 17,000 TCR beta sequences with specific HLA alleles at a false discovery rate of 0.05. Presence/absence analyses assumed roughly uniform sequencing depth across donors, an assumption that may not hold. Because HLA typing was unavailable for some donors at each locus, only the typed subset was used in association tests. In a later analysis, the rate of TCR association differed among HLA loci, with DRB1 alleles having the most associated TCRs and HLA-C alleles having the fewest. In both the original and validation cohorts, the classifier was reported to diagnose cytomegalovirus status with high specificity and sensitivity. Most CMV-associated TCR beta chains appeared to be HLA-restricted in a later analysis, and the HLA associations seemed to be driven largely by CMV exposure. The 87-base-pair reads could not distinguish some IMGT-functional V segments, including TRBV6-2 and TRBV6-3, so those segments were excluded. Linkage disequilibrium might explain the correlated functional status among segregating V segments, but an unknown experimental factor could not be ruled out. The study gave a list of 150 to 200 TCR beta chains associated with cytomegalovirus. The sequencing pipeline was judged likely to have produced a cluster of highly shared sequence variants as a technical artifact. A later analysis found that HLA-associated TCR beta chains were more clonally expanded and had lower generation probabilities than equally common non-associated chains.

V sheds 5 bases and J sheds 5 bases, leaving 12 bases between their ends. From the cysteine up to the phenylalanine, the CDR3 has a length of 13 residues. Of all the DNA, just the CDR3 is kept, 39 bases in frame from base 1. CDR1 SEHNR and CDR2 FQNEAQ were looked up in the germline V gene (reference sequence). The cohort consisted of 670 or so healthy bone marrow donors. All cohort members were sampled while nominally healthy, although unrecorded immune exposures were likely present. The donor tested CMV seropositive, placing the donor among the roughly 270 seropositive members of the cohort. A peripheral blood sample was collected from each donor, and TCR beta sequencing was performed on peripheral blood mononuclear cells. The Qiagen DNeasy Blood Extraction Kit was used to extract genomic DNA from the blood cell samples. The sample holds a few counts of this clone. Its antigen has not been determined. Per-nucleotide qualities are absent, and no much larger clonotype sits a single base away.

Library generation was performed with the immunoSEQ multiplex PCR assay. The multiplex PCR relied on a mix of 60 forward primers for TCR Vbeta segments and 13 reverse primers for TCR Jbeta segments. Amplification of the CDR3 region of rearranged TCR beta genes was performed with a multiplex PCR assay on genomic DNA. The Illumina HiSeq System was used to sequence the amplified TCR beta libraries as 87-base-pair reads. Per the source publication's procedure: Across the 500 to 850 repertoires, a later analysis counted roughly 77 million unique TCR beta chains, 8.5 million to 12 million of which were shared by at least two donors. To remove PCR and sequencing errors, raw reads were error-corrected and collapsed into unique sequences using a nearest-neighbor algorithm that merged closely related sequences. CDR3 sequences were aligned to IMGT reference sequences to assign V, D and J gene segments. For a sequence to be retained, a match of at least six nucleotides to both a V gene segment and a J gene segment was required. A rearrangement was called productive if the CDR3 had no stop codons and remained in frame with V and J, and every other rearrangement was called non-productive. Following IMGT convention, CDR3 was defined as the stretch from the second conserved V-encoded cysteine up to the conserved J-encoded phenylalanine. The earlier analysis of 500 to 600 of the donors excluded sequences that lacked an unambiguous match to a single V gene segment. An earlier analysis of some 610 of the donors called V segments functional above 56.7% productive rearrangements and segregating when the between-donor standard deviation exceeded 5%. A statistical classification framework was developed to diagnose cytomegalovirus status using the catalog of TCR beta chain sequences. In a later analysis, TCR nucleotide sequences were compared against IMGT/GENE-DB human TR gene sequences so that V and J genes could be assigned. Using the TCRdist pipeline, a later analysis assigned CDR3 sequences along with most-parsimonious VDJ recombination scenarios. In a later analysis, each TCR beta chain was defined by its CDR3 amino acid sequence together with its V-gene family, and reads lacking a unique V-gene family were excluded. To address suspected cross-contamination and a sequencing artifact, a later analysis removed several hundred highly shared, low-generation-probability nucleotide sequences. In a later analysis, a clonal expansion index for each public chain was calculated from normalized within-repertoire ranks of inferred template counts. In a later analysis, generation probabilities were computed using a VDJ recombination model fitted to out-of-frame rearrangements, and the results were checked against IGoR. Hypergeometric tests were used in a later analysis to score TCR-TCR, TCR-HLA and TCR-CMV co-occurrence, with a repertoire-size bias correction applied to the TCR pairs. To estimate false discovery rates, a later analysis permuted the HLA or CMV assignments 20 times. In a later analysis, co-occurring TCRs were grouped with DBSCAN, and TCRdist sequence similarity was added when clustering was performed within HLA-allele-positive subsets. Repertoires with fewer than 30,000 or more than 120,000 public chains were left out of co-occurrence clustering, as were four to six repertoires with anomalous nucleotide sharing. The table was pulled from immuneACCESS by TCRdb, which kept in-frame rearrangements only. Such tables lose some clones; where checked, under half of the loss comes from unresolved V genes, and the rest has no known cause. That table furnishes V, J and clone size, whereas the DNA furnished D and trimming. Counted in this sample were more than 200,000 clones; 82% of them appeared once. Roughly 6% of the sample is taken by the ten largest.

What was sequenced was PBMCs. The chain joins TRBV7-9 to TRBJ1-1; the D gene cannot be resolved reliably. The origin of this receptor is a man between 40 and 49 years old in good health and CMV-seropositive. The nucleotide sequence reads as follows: TGTGCCAGCAGCCCCGCGGGGTGGACTGAAGCTTTCTTT. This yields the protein CASSPAGWTEAFF.